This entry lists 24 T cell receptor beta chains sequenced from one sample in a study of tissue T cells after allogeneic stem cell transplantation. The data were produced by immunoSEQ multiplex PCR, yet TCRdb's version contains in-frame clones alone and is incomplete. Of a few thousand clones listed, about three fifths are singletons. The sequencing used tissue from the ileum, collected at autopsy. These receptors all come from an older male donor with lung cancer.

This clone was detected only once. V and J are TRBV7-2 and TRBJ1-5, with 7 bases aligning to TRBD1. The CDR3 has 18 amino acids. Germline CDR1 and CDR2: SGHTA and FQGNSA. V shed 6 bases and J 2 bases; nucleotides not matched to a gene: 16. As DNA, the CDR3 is TGTGCCAGCAGAGTAAGACAGGGAGCTGGTTATCGCAATCAGCCCCAGCATTTT. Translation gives CASRVRQGAGYRNQPQHF.

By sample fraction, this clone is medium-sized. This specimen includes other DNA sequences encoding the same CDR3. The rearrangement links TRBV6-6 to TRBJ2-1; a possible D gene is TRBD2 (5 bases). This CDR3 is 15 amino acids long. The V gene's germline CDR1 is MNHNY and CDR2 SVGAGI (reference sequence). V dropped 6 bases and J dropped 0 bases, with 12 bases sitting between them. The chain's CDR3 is CASSPQGSSYNEQFF. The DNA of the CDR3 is TGTGCCAGCAGCCCCCAAGGGAGCTCCTACAATGAGCAGTTCTTC.

CDR3 DNA: TGTGCCAGCAGTTTATACGGATGGGAGGCAGGGGGTCTTGATCAGCCCCAGCATTTT. Translation gives CASSLYGWEAGGLDQPQHF. The chain links TRBV27 to TRBJ1-5; 7 nucleotides agree with TRBD1. The CDR3 sequence is 19 residues long. V was pared by 1 base and J by 5 bases, with 17 bases of the junction left unmatched. Germline CDR1 MNHEY, CDR2 SMNVEV (reference sequence).

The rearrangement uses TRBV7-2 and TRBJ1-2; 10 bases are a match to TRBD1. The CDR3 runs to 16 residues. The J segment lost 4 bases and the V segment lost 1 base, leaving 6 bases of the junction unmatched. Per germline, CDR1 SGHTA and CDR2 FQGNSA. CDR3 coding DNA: TGTGCCAGCAGCTTAGTTGCCGGACAGGGGGGCTATGGCTACACCTTC. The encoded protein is CASSLVAGQGGYGYTF. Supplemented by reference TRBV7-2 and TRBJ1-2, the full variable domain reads GAGVSQSPSNKVTEKGKDVELRCDPISGHTALYWYRQSLGQGLEFLIYFQGNSAPDKSGLPSDRFSAERTGGSVSTLTIQRTQQEDSAVYLCASSLVAGQGGYGYTFGSGTRLTVV.

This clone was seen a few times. CDR3: CAIRKTGETDTQYF. The CDR3 nucleotides are TGTGCCATCAGGAAAACAGGGGAAACAGATACGCAGTATTTT. The J gene is TRBJ2-3, the V gene TRBV10-3; TRBD1 aligns across 7 bases. The V and J ends lost 6 bases and 3 bases, in that order; junction bases with no gene match: 6. The CDR3 totals 14 residues. CDR1 is ENHRY, CDR2 SYGVKD, per germline.

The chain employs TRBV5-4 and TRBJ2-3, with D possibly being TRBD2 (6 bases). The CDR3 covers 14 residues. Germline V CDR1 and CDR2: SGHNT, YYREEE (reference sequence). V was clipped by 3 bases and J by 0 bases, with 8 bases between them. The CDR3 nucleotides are TGTGCCAGCAGCTGGGACTCTAGCACAGATACGCAGTATTTT. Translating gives CASSWDSSTDTQYF.

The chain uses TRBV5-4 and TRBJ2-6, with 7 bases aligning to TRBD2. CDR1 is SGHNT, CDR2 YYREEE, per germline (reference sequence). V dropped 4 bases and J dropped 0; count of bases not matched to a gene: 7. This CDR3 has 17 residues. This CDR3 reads CASSPGGSYSGANVLTF. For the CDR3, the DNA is TGTGCCAGCAGCCCGGGAGGCAGCTACTCTGGGGCCAACGTCCTGACTTTC.

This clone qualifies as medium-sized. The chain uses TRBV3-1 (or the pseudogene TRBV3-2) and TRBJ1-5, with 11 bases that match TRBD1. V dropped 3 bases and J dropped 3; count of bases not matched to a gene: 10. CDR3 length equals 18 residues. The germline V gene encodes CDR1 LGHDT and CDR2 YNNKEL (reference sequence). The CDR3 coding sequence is TGTGCCAGCAGCCAGGCCCCCGGGACAGGGGGTCCCAATCAGCCCCAGCATTTT. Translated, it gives CASSQAPGTGGPNQPQHF.

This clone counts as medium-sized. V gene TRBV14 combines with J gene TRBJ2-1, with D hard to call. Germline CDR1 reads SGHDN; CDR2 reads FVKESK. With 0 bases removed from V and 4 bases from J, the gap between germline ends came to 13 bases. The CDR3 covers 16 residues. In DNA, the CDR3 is TGTGCCAGCAGCCAAGACGAAACAGACTCATACAATGAGCAGTTCTTC. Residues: CASSQDETDSYNEQFF.

Written as DNA, the CDR3 is TGTGCCAGCAGCTTAGGGCCTAGCACAGATACGCAGTATTTT. Protein product: CASSLGPSTDTQYF. The rearrangement joins TRBV7-2 to TRBJ2-3; no clear D gene. Germline lookup yields CDR1 SGHTA and CDR2 FQGNSA. Trimming shortened V by 1 base and J by 0 bases, and 5 bases separated the two germline ends. This CDR3 comprises 14 residues.

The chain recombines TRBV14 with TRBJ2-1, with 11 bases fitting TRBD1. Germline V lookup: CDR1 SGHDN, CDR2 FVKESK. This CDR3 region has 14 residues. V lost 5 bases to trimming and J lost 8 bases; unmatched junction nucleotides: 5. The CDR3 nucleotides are TGTGCCAGCAGCGGACAGGGGGCTTGGTATGAGCAGTTCTTC. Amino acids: CASSGQGAWYEQFF.

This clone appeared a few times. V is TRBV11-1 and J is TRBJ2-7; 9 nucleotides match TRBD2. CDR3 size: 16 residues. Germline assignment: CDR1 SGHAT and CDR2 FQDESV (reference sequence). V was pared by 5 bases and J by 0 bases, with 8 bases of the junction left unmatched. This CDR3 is CASSLHSSGASYEQYF. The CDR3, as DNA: TGTGCCAGCAGCCTCCATTCTAGCGGGGCCTCCTACGAGCAGTACTTC.

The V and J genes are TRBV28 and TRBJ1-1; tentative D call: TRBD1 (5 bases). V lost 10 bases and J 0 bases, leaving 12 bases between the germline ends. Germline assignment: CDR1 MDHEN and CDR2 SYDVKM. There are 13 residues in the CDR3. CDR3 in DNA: TGTGCCACCACTGGGGCTATGAACACTGAAGCTTTCTTT. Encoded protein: CATTGAMNTEAFF.

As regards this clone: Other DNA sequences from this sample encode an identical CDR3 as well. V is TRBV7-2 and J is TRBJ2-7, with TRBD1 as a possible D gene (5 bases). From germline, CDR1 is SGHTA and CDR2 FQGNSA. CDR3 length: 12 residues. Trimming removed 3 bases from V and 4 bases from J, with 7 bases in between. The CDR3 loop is CASSFQGYEQYF. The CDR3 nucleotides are TGTGCCAGCAGCTTCCAGGGTTACGAGCAGTACTTC. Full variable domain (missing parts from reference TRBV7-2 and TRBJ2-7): GAGVSQSPSNKVTEKGKDVELRCDPISGHTALYWYRQSLGQGLEFLIYFQGNSAPDKSGLPSDRFSAERTGGSVSTLTIQRTQQEDSAVYLCASSFQGYEQYFGPGTRLTVT.

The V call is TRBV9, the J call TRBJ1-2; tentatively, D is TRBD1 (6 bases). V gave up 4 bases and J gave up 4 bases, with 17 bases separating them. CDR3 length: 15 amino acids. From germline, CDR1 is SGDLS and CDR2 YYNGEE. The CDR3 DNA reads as TGTGCCAGCAGCCTACACCAGGGGTCGGGCTATGGCTACACCTTC. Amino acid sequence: CASSLHQGSGYGYTF.

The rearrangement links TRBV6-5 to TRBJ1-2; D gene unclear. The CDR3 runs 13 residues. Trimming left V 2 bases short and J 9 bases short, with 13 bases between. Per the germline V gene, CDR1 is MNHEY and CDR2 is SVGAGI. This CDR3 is CASSYMIADSYTF. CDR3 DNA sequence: TGTGCCAGCAGTTACATGATAGCCGATAGCTACACCTTC.

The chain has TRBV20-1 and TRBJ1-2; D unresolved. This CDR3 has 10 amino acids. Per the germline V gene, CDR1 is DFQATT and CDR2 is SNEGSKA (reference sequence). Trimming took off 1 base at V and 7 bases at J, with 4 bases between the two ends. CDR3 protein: CSARGGGYTF. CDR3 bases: TGCAGTGCTAGAGGTGGTGGCTACACCTTC.

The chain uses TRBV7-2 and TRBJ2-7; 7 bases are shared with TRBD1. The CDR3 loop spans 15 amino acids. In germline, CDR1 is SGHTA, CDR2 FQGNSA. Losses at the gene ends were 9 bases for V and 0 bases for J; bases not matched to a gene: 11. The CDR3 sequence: CASCLQGRLSYEQYF. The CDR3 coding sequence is TGTGCCAGTTGTTTACAGGGGCGTCTCTCCTACGAGCAGTACTTC.

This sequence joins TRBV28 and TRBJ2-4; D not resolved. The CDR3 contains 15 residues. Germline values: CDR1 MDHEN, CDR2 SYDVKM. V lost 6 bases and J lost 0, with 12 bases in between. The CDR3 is CASRRSGIAKNIQYF. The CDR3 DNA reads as TGTGCCAGCAGAAGGTCGGGTATAGCCAAAAACATTCAGTACTTC.

The CDR3 spells CASSHNREITGSSGNTIYF. CDR3 nucleotides: TGCGCCAGCAGCCACAACCGAGAGATAACAGGGAGCTCTGGAAACACCATATATTTT. The V and J genes are TRBV4-3 and TRBJ1-3, with D possibly matching TRBD1 (6 bases). Trimming cost V 3 bases and J 0 bases, with 21 bases left between them. The CDR3 totals 19 residues. The germline gives CDR1 LGHNA, CDR2 YSLEER.

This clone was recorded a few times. The CDR3 protein is CASSPQTGHRIGSPLHF. The CDR3 region has the DNA TGCGCCAGCAGCCCACAAACGGGACACCGAATAGGCTCACCCCTCCACTTT. The chain joins TRBV4-1 to TRBJ1-6; TRBD1 might be the D (6 bases). In germline, CDR1 is MGHRA, CDR2 YSYEKL. With 4 bases removed from V and 10 bases from J, the gap between germline ends came to 23 bases. The CDR3 length is 17 residues.

CDR3 region: CASSPGGVTEGEQFF. CDR3 bases: TGTGCCAGCAGCCCCGGGGGGGTGACGGAGGGTGAGCAGTTCTTC. The rearrangement joins TRBV11-2 to TRBJ2-1, with 8 bases lining up with TRBD2. Per germline, CDR1 SGHAT and CDR2 FQNNGV. There are 15 residues in the CDR3. V shed 5 bases, J shed 9 bases, and the junction held 12 bases outside the gene matches.

In DNA, the CDR3 is TGTGCCAGCAGCCGTGACAGGCGCTGGTACGAGCAGTACTTC. Translated: CASSRDRRWYEQYF. The chain joins TRBV7-2 to TRBJ2-7; possibly TRBD1 for D (6 bases). Germline CDR1 is SGHTA and CDR2 is FQGNSA. The CDR3 length is 14 residues. The germline V and J ends were trimmed by 5 bases and 4 bases, with 15 bases remaining between them.

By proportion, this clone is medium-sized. CDR3 sequence reads: CASRPGTGDAGYTF. The CDR3 nucleotides are TGTGCCAGCAGACCCGGGACAGGGGATGCTGGCTACACCTTC. The V call is TRBV28, the J call TRBJ1-2; TRBD1 matches at 10 bases. J lost 7 bases, V lost 6 bases, and 8 bases had no gene match. Germline CDR1 is MDHEN and CDR2 is SYDVKM. The CDR3 spans 14 residues.